The rows below give T cell receptor beta chains drawn from one sample of a study of regulatory T cells in long-lasting Graves disease. TCRdb called the multiplex PCR reads again in MiXCR, with one record for every CDR3 protein. The repertoire holds around 250,000 distinct CDR3 sequences, with more than 15% as singletons. The data were also submitted as part of a second study, on T cells in Graves' hyperthyroidism and ophthalmopathy.

Sample: peripheral blood mononuclear cells (PBMCs), taken at new diagnosis, from a patient treated with antithyroid drugs. These receptors were obtained from a woman younger than 45 with Graves disease. Both conserved end residues are part of each CDR3. The order of the fields is J gene, D gene, V gene, clone size, CDR3 protein, CDR3 DNA. A D gene is named only where the DNA matches it firmly. Size tells how often a clone was seen (once, few, many) or the class of an expanded clone, and some rows leave it out.

>TRBJ2-3|TRBD2|TRBV20-1|many
CSARRIGLAGDTQYF
TGCAGTGCTAGAAGGATCGGACTAGCGGGGGATACGCAGTATTTT
>TRBJ1-3|TRBD1|TRBV3-1|.
CASSSNRGPGNTIYF
TGTGCCAGCAGCAGTAACAGGGGGCCCGGAAACACCATATATTTT
>TRBJ1-4|.|TRBV14|few
CASSQDVGRLFF
TGTGCCAGCAGCCAAGATGTGGGACGCCTGTTTTTT
>TRBJ2-2|TRBD1|TRBV27|many
CASSLAGTGGTGELFF
TGTGCCAGCAGTTTAGCTGGGACAGGGGGCACCGGGGAGCTGTTTTTT
>TRBJ2-1|TRBD1|TRBV19|few
CASRANRGQDNEQFF
TGTGCCAGTAGGGCGAACAGGGGGCAGGACAATGAGCAGTTCTTC
>TRBJ2-3|.|TRBV11-2|many
CASSLGEGDLYRADTQYF
TGTGCCAGCAGCTTAGGAGAGGGGGACCTATACAGGGCAGATACGCAGTATTTT
>TRBJ1-2|.|TRBV27|many
CASSLVGDYGYTF
TGTGCCAGCAGTTTAGTCGGTGACTATGGCTACACCTTC
>TRBJ2-2|.|TRBV7-8|few
CASSFPLVVDTGELFF
TGTGCCAGCAGCTTTCCGTTAGTGGTGGACACCGGGGAGCTGTTTTTT
>TRBJ1-4|TRBD1|TRBV27|many
CASSWTGREKLFF
TGTGCCAGCTCGTGGACAGGGAGGGAAAAACTGTTTTTT
>TRBJ2-7|.|TRBV2|many
CASLGEGSEQYF
TGTGCCAGCTTGGGAGAGGGAAGCGAGCAGTACTTC
>TRBJ2-4|.|TRBV29-1|few
CSVGEGLAKNIQYF
TGCAGCGTGGGGGAAGGGCTAGCCAAAAACATTCAGTACTTC
>TRBJ1-4|TRBD1|TRBV4-1|many
CASSQGKRQGNEKLFF
TGCGCCAGCAGCCAAGGGAAGAGACAGGGTAATGAAAAACTGTTTTTT
>TRBJ1-1|.|TRBV4-1|many
CASSLWRGAEAFF
TGCGCCAGCAGCCTTTGGCGGGGGGCCGAAGCTTTCTTT
>TRBJ2-1|TRBD2|TRBV11-3|many
CASSWGGPSYNEQFF
TGTGCCAGCAGCTGGGGGGGACCCTCCTACAATGAGCAGTTCTTC
>TRBJ2-3|TRBD2|TRBV10-3|many
CAIAGVPTNSAQYF
TGTGCCATCGCGGGGGTTCCAACCAATAGTGCGCAGTATTTT
>TRBJ1-1|TRBD1|TRBV9|many
CASSERGDRVFTEAFF
TGTGCCAGCAGCGAGAGGGGGGACAGGGTTTTCACTGAAGCTTTCTTT
>TRBJ2-1|.|TRBV18|many
CASSPHPLNEQFF
TGTGCCAGCTCACCACATCCCCTCAATGAGCAGTTCTTC
>TRBJ2-1|.|TRBV20-1|few
CSASPRRVSYNEQFF
TGCAGTGCTAGTCCTCGGCGGGTCTCCTACAATGAGCAGTTCTTC
>TRBJ1-5|TRBD1|TRBV19|many
CASMADRANQPQHF
TGTGCCAGTATGGCAGACAGGGCCAATCAGCCCCAGCATTTT
>TRBJ2-5|.|TRBV6-1|many
CASRWFAGSQETQYF
TGTGCCAGCAGGTGGTTTGCGGGGAGCCAAGAGACCCAGTACTTC
>TRBJ2-5|.|TRBV5-1|many
CASSLASGRETQYF
TGCGCCAGCAGCTTGGCCTCGGGGCGAGAGACCCAGTACTTC
>TRBJ2-2|TRBD2|TRBV29-1|.
CSVGRLAGNTGELFF
TGCAGCGTTGGCAGACTAGCGGGAAACACCGGGGAGCTGTTTTTT
>TRBJ2-1|TRBD2|TRBV19|few
CASSISGGNEQFF
TGTGCCAGTAGTATCTCGGGGGGAAATGAGCAGTTCTTC
>TRBJ1-1|.|TRBV18|many
CASSPQQGTEAFF
TGTGCCAGCTCACCACAACAGGGAACTGAAGCTTTCTTT
>TRBJ1-2|.|TRBV6-5|many
CASSYPAPGENNYGYTF
TGTGCCAGCAGTTACCCCGCCCCAGGGGAAAATAACTATGGCTACACCTTC
>TRBJ2-7|.|TRBV6-1|many
CATSLTDYEQYF
TGTGCCACCTCATTGACAGACTACGAGCAGTACTTC
>TRBJ2-1|.|TRBV9|few
CASSVGVEQFF
TGTGCCAGCAGCGTCGGTGTTGAGCAGTTCTTC
>TRBJ1-2|TRBD1|TRBV28|many
CASSAGDRGYYGYTF
TGTGCCAGCAGTGCCGGGGACAGGGGGTACTATGGCTACACCTTC
>TRBJ2-7|.|TRBV7-4|many
CASSSGGHNLYEQYF
TGTGCCAGCAGCTCCGGGGGACACAACCTCTACGAGCAGTACTTC
>TRBJ1-5|.|TRBV4-2|many
CASSQEEGQPQHF
TGTGCCAGCAGCCAAGAGGAGGGTCAGCCCCAGCATTTT
>TRBJ1-2|TRBD1|TRBV20-1|many
CSARHPGGGHGYTF
TGCAGTGCTAGACATCCAGGGGGTGGGCATGGCTACACCTTC
>TRBJ1-1|.|TRBV7-3|medium-sized
CASSFRQSNTEAFF
TGTGCCAGCAGCTTTCGGCAATCGAACACTGAAGCTTTCTTT
>TRBJ1-1|.|TRBV4-1|many
CASSQAKSETEAFF
TGCGCCAGCAGCCAAGCGAAGAGCGAGACTGAAGCTTTCTTT
>TRBJ2-7|TRBD1|TRBV20-1|many
CSATPHATGGHPAEQYF
TGCAGTGCAACCCCTCACGCGACAGGGGGCCATCCCGCCGAGCAGTACTTC